This is a list of T cell receptor beta chains from one sample in a study of control samples from healthy donors and cancer patients. The method was immunoSEQ multiplex PCR; TCRdb's version includes in-frame clones alone and lacks a portion of them. Among roughly 14,000 clones, around 87% were seen once, and the ten largest hold around 10%. The sequenced sample consisted of PBMCs. The receptors stem from a woman aged 70-85 years with colorectal cancer. CDR3s include the opening cysteine and the closing phenylalanine or tryptophan. Each record gives: V gene, D gene, clone size, J gene, CDR3 DNA, CDR3 protein. The D gene is left open where the match is weak. Size is stated for part of the rows, as once, few or many counts, or as a class when the clone is expanded.

V: TRBV4-1; D: -; size: -; J: TRBJ2-3; DNA: TGCGCCAGCAGCCAAGATAGGCTAGATACGCAGTATTTT; CDR3: CASSQDRLDTQYF
V: TRBV5-6; D: -; size: -; J: TRBJ2-3; DNA: TGTGCCAGCAGCTCCTTCGAGGACGCTGGGGGGCTTACGCAGTATTTT; CDR3: CASSSFEDAGGLTQYF
V: TRBV14; D: -; size: -; J: TRBJ1-1; DNA: TGTGCCAGCAGCCTTCGTCAGGGTCGAAACACTGAAGCTTTCTTT; CDR3: CASSLRQGRNTEAFF
V: TRBV18; D: -; size: once; J: TRBJ2-7; DNA: TGTGCCAGCTCACCGGCCACAGGGCCCTACGAGCAGTACTTC; CDR3: CASSPATGPYEQYF
V: TRBV30; D: TRBD1; size: -; J: TRBJ1-5; DNA: TGTGCCTGGAGTCACAGGGGGGATCAGCCCCAGCATTTT; CDR3: CAWSHRGDQPQHF
V: TRBV7-2; D: TRBD2; size: -; J: TRBJ2-1; DNA: TGTGCCAGCAGCCGTAAGGGACTAGCGGAGATGAACAATGAGCAGTTCTTC; CDR3: CASSRKGLAEMNNEQFF
V: TRBV5-1; D: -; size: -; J: TRBJ2-3; DNA: TGCGCCAGCAGCTTGTGGGGCCCCACAGATACGCAGTATTTT; CDR3: CASSLWGPTDTQYF
V: TRBV5-1; D: -; size: -; J: TRBJ2-3; DNA: TGCGCCAGCAGCCCAGGGACTACAGATACGCAGTATTTT; CDR3: CASSPGTTDTQYF
V: TRBV27; D: -; size: -; J: TRBJ1-4; DNA: TGTGCCAGCAGCTATCAGGGGTCTAATGAAAAACTGTTTTTT; CDR3: CASSYQGSNEKLFF
V: TRBV19; D: TRBD2; size: -; J: TRBJ2-7; DNA: TGTGCCAGTAGTCGTTTCATCGGGACTAGCGGGGGATCTTCCTACGAGCAGTACTTC; CDR3: CASSRFIGTSGGSSYEQYF
V: TRBV9; D: -; size: -; J: TRBJ2-7; DNA: TGTGCCAGCAGCCCTGGGACATCCAGCTCCTACGAGCAGTACTTC; CDR3: CASSPGTSSSYEQYF
V: TRBV11-3; D: -; size: -; J: TRBJ1-2; DNA: TGTGCCAGCAGCACCCGAAGCACAGGAGACTATGGCTACACCTTC; CDR3: CASSTRSTGDYGYTF
V: TRBV4-1; D: TRBD2; size: -; J: TRBJ2-3; DNA: TGCGCCAGCAGCCTGGGACTAGCGGGAGGACGCGGCACAGATACGCAGTATTTT; CDR3: CASSLGLAGGRGTDTQYF
V: TRBV2; D: -; size: -; J: TRBJ1-6; DNA: TGTGCCAGCAGTGGTCCCTATAATTCACCCCTCCACTTT; CDR3: CASSGPYNSPLHF
V: TRBV4-1; D: -; size: -; J: TRBJ1-3; DNA: TGCGCCAGCAGCCAAGAGCGAAACTCTGGAAACACCATATATTTT; CDR3: CASSQERNSGNTIYF
V: TRBV9; D: TRBD2; size: -; J: TRBJ2-2; DNA: TGTGCCAGCAGCTTGTCTAGCGGGAGTTCCGGGGAGCTGTTTTTT; CDR3: CASSLSSGSSGELFF
V: TRBV7-2; D: TRBD2; size: -; J: TRBJ2-4; DNA: TGTGCCAGCAGCTTAGCGCTAGCGGGGGGGGGCATTCAGTACTTC; CDR3: CASSLALAGGGIQYF
V: TRBV20-1; D: -; size: -; J: TRBJ1-4; DNA: TGCAGTGCTAGTAGGGTTTCGGCTGAAAAACTGTTTTTT; CDR3: CSASRVSAEKLFF
V: TRBV7-9; D: -; size: -; J: TRBJ1-3; DNA: TGTGCCAGCAGTCAGGGGCAGAGTTTGTCTGGAAACACCATATATTTT; CDR3: CASSQGQSLSGNTIYF
V: TRBV11-3; D: -; size: -; J: TRBJ2-5; DNA: TGTGCCAGCAGCTTACTAGGGGAGGTGGAGACCCAGTACTTC; CDR3: CASSLLGEVETQYF
V: TRBV19; D: -; size: -; J: TRBJ2-7; DNA: TGTGCCAGTAGTATAGTTGGGACCAAGCATCTCCAGTACTTC; CDR3: CASSIVGTKHLQYF
V: TRBV9; D: TRBD2; size: -; J: TRBJ2-3; DNA: TGTGCCAGCAGCCCGCGACTGGGGAGGGGCACAGATACGCAGTATTTT; CDR3: CASSPRLGRGTDTQYF
V: TRBV10-3; D: -; size: -; J: TRBJ2-3; DNA: TGTGCCATCACGTCCAGCGCAGATACGCAGTATTTT; CDR3: CAITSSADTQYF
V: TRBV7-9; D: -; size: once; J: TRBJ2-3; DNA: TGTGCCAGCAGCTTGGATGGTGGGAGGTCCTCTGCGCAGTATTTT; CDR3: CASSLDGGRSSAQYF
V: TRBV5-1; D: -; size: -; J: TRBJ2-5; DNA: TGCGCCAGCAGCTTGGCCCCCGGCAGGGAAGAGACCCAGTACTTC; CDR3: CASSLAPGREETQYF
V: TRBV27; D: -; size: -; J: TRBJ2-7; DNA: TGTGCCAGCAGTTTGGGCAGGGCCTACGAGCAGTACTTC; CDR3: CASSLGRAYEQYF
V: TRBV3-1/TRBV3-2; D: -; size: -; J: TRBJ1-2; DNA: TGTGCCAGCAGCCAAGACCCCAAATATGGCTACACCTTC; CDR3: CASSQDPKYGYTF
V: TRBV10-3; D: TRBD1; size: -; J: TRBJ1-2; DNA: TGTGCCATCAGTGAGCCTCAACGGGGACAGGGGGTCTATGGCTACACCTTC; CDR3: CAISEPQRGQGVYGYTF
V: TRBV19; D: TRBD2; size: -; J: TRBJ2-2; DNA: TGTGCCTCCTCCTCGGGGCGGGGGAGATCGAACACCGGGGAGCTGTTTTTT; CDR3: CASSSGRGRSNTGELFF
V: TRBV9; D: -; size: -; J: TRBJ2-1; DNA: TGTGCCAGCAGCACCCATGGAGGGCCAGACTCCTACAATGAGCAGTTCTTC; CDR3: CASSTHGGPDSYNEQFF
V: TRBV7-8; D: TRBD2; size: -; J: TRBJ2-7; DNA: TGTGCCAGCAGCTTAGGACTAGCGACCTCCTACGAGCAGTACTTC; CDR3: CASSLGLATSYEQYF
V: TRBV4-3; D: TRBD1; size: once; J: TRBJ2-7; DNA: TGCGCCAGCAGCCAAGACAGGGGGCCTTTAGAGCAGTACTTC; CDR3: CASSQDRGPLEQYF
V: TRBV5-4; D: -; size: -; J: TRBJ1-6; DNA: TGTGCCAGCAGCTTGGCCGGCAACTCCTATAATTCACCCCTCCACTTT; CDR3: CASSLAGNSYNSPLHF
V: TRBV7-2; D: TRBD2; size: -; J: TRBJ2-1; DNA: TGTGCCAGCAGCGTACTAGCGGGACCGTACAATGAGCAGTTCTTC; CDR3: CASSVLAGPYNEQFF
V: TRBV5-1; D: TRBD2; size: -; J: TRBJ2-3; DNA: TGCGCCAGCAGCTTGTTGCTAGCGGGGAACCCCAGCACAGATACGCAGTATTTT; CDR3: CASSLLLAGNPSTDTQYF
V: TRBV12-3/TRBV12-4; D: -; size: -; J: TRBJ2-2; DNA: TGTGCCAGCAGTGTTGGGGGACCCGGGGAGCTGTTTTTT; CDR3: CASSVGGPGELFF
V: TRBV10-3; D: TRBD1; size: -; J: TRBJ1-6; DNA: TGTGCCATCAGCCGGGACAGGGGTAATTCACCCCTCCACTTT; CDR3: CAISRDRGNSPLHF
V: TRBV6-4; D: TRBD2; size: -; J: TRBJ2-1; DNA: TGTGCCAGCAGTGAGGGACTAGCGGGGGGTACCTACAATGAGCAGTTCTTC; CDR3: CASSEGLAGGTYNEQFF
V: TRBV27; D: TRBD1; size: -; J: TRBJ2-7; DNA: TGTGCCAGCAGTTTAAGGAGGGACAGGCCATCTATAAATTATTTCTACGAGCAGTACTTC; CDR3: CASSLRRDRPSINYFYEQYF
V: TRBV27; D: -; size: -; J: TRBJ1-5; DNA: TGTGCCAGCAGCTCTCTCACTAGCAATCAGCCCCAGCATTTT; CDR3: CASSSLTSNQPQHF
V: TRBV2; D: -; size: few; J: TRBJ1-1; DNA: TGTGCCACCAAGGGAGGGGAGGGTACTGAAGCTTTCTTT; CDR3: CATKGGEGTEAFF
V: TRBV13; D: TRBD1; size: few; J: TRBJ2-5; DNA: TGTGCCAGCAGCTCACAGGGGAGTGAGTGGGAGACCCAGTACTTC; CDR3: CASSSQGSEWETQYF
V: TRBV15; D: -; size: -; J: TRBJ1-5; DNA: TGTGCCACCGGAGGTCGGCTAAATCAGCCCCAGCATTTT; CDR3: CATGGRLNQPQHF
V: TRBV9; D: -; size: -; J: TRBJ2-6; DNA: TGTGCCAGCAGCGTTGGGGGGACCGGGGCCAACGTCCTGACTTTC; CDR3: CASSVGGTGANVLTF
V: TRBV6-6; D: -; size: -; J: TRBJ1-5; DNA: TGTGCCAGCACCATAGGAGGGTTCGATCAGCCCCAGCATTTT; CDR3: CASTIGGFDQPQHF
V: TRBV9; D: TRBD2; size: -; J: TRBJ2-3; DNA: TGTGCCAGCAGCGTAGCCCCACTAGCGGGGGGAGATGATACGCAGTATTTT; CDR3: CASSVAPLAGGDDTQYF
V: TRBV5-1; D: -; size: once; J: TRBJ1-2; DNA: TGCGCCAGCAGCTTGGGAACGGACAACTATGGCTACACCTTC; CDR3: CASSLGTDNYGYTF
V: TRBV6-2/TRBV6-3; D: -; size: -; J: TRBJ2-3; DNA: TGTGCCAGCAGTTACTCGCGGCGGAGCACAGATACGCAGTATTTT; CDR3: CASSYSRRSTDTQYF
V: TRBV13; D: -; size: -; J: TRBJ2-3; DNA: TGTGCCAGCAGCTTCACAGATACGCAGTATTTT; CDR3: CASSFTDTQYF